The entry that follows covers one T cell receptor beta chain sequence. These data belong to a study of blood T cell repertoires in COVID-19. As for the study in general: Acute and convalescent COVID-19 samples came from the United States, Italy and Spain. The analysed material was cDNA or gDNA that came from T cells, B-cell-depleted T cells, or PBMCs.

Per the original methods: Estimated nucleated cell counts came from reference gene primer amplification. TCRdb's copy holds only in-frame clones and misses some; the assay was immunoSEQ multiplex PCR. From that table come the V and J calls and clone size; the DNA was used to work out D and trimming. The table records over 85,000 clones, approximately 80% of them present only once. Germline V gives CDR1 MDHEN, CDR2 SYDVKM. V lost 2 bases and J lost 0, with 7 bases in between. The CDR3 length is 14 residues. V and J are TRBV28 and TRBJ1-2; D is perhaps TRBD1 (5 bases). The sequence was collected from a woman aged 70-85 years with acute or convalescent COVID-19. What was sequenced was peripheral blood. CDR3 sequence reads: CASSLVGANYGYTF. Written as DNA, the CDR3 is TGTGCCAGCAGTTTAGTAGGGGCTAACTATGGCTACACCTTC.